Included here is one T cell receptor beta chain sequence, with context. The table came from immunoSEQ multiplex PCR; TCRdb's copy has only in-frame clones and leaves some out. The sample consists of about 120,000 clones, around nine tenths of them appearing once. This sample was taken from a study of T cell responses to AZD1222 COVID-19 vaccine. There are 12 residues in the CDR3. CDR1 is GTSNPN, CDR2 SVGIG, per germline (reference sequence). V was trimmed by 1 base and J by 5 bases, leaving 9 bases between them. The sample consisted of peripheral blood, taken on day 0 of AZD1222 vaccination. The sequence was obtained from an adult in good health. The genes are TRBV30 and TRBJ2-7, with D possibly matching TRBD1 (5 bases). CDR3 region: CAWSGQGHEQYF. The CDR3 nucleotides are TGTGCCTGGAGTGGTCAGGGTCACGAGCAGTACTTC.